The clone carrying this T cell receptor beta chain was counted between two and nine times. The antigen is undetermined. Trimming pared 8 bases from V and 6 bases from J, leaving 17 bases between. Germline assignment: CDR1 SQVTM and CDR2 ANQGSEA. The CDR3 loop spans 12 amino acids. These data originate in a study of T cell repertoires in cytomegalovirus infection. Background on the study: Both a matching HLA type and CMV infection were indicated by public TCR beta signatures.

TCRdb reprocessed the reads via MiXCR and lists one record per CDR3 protein. The sample lists under 800,000 distinct CDR3 sequences; around 24% were seen once. Findings and limits, study-wide: In two of eight donors, the top clonotype was HLA-C-restricted CMV-specific. Cumulative frequency of public TCR beta families picked out carriers of CMV plus the relevant HLA.

The receptor was derived from a human donor in good health (CMV status not recorded). Some clones in this sample may be carry-over from other donors' samples. The chain carries TRBV29-1 and TRBJ2-7; D is ambiguous. Sequences were obtained from CD8+ T cells from PBMCs. CDR3 residues: CSTPGLLGEQYF. The CDR3 DNA is TGCAGCACACCAGGTCTCTTAGGCGAGCAGTACTTC.